The 22 T cell receptor beta chains below were found in one sample sequenced in a study of cytomegalovirus exposure and HLA in healthy donors. Both 60 Vbeta primers and 13 Jbeta primers went into the PCR. The data were produced by immunoSEQ multiplex PCR, yet TCRdb's version contains in-frame clones alone and is incomplete. The profile shows about 110,000 clones, about 80% of them singletons. Sequencing was carried out using PBMCs. The receptors derive from a man aged 25 to 40 in good health and CMV-seropositive.

The chain uses TRBV7-9 and TRBJ2-3; perhaps TRBD2 as D (6 bases). The CDR3 contains 14 residues. CDR1 is SEHNR, CDR2 FQNEAQ, per germline (reference sequence). Trimming took off 3 bases at V and 0 bases at J, with 7 bases between the two ends. CDR3 bases: TGTGCCAGCAGCTTTAGCGGCAGCACAGATACGCAGTATTTT. Its protein product is CASSFSGSTDTQYF.

V gene TRBV28 combines with J gene TRBJ1-2, with a possible D match to TRBD1 (5 bases). This CDR3 spans 14 amino acids. The V end lost 5 bases, the J end lost 4 bases, and 14 bases lay between the germline ends. Germline-derived CDR1 and CDR2 are MDHEN and SYDVKM. DNA for the CDR3: TGTGCCAGCAGTCGTCGAGGAGGGGCCTATGGCTACACCTTC. This gives the protein CASSRRGGAYGYTF.

This clone showed up just once. V usage is TRBV6-5 and J usage is TRBJ1-5, with a possible D match to TRBD1 (6 bases). CDR3 size: 14 residues. V was shortened by 11 bases and J by 6 bases, with 20 bases between the two germline ends. The V gene's germline CDR1 is MNHEY and CDR2 SVGAGI. The CDR3 is CAGEAGVDGQPQHF. The CDR3 coding sequence is TGTGCCGGTGAGGCAGGGGTGGACGGTCAGCCCCAGCATTTT.

The V gene is TRBV10-1, the J gene TRBJ2-1, with D maybe TRBD1 (5 bases). This CDR3 is 13 amino acids long. V dropped 3 bases and J dropped 7 bases, with 10 bases sitting between them. CDR1 and CDR2 (germline): WNHNN, SYGVQD (reference sequence). The chain's CDR3 is CASSEAGLNEQFF. The CDR3 DNA follows: TGCGCCAGCAGTGAAGCAGGGTTAAATGAGCAGTTCTTC.

The chain links TRBV28 to TRBJ1-5; 8 bases align to TRBD1. This CDR3 has 17 residues. Germline lookup yields CDR1 MDHEN and CDR2 SYDVKM. V shed 3 bases, J shed 1 base, and the junction held 8 bases outside the gene matches. The CDR3, as DNA: TGTGCCAGCAGTTTGGGTGGGGACAGGTTAAGCAATCAGCCCCAGCATTTT. Amino acid sequence: CASSLGGDRLSNQPQHF.

This chain joins TRBV27 and TRBJ2-5; D is perhaps TRBD1 (5 bases). V lost 3 bases, J lost 2 bases, and 19 bases lay in between. CDR1 MNHEY and CDR2 SMNVEV come from the germline V gene (reference sequence). The CDR3 has 17 amino acids. The CDR3 DNA follows: TGTGCCAGCAGTTTCCATAAAGACGCCGACAGACAAGAGACCCAGTACTTC. Translated: CASSFHKDADRQETQYF.

The rearrangement links TRBV19 to TRBJ1-5; no reliable D call. This CDR3 comprises 13 residues. Germline assignment: CDR1 LNHDA and CDR2 SQIVND (reference sequence). Trimming removed 3 bases at V and 3 bases at J, with 6 bases between. The CDR3 sequence is CASSMGDNQPQHF. CDR3 nucleotide sequence: TGTGCCAGTAGTATGGGAGACAATCAGCCCCAGCATTTT.

The chain carries TRBV7-9 and TRBJ1-2, with 8 nucleotides matching TRBD1. Germline V gives CDR1 SEHNR, CDR2 FQNEAQ (reference sequence). V was clipped by 4 bases and J by 4 bases; unmatched bases: 2. This CDR3 contains 13 residues. The CDR3 loop reads CASSSDRAYGYTF. The CDR3 coding sequence is TGTGCCAGCAGCTCGGACAGGGCCTATGGCTACACCTTC.

The chain combines TRBV28 with TRBJ2-5; D perhaps matches TRBD2 (5 bases). Germline assignment: CDR1 MDHEN and CDR2 SYDVKM. Trimming pared 5 bases from V and 4 bases from J, leaving 17 bases between. This CDR3 is built from 15 residues. CDR3 bases: TGTGCCAGCAGTCCCCTGTTAGCGAGGCCAGAGACCCAGTACTTC. Its translation: CASSPLLARPETQYF.

As concerns this clone: Other DNA sequences in this specimen translate into the identical CDR3. V and J are TRBV11-2 and TRBJ2-7; 8 positions match TRBD2. The germline gives CDR1 SGHAT, CDR2 FQNNGV. The CDR3 sequence is 16 residues long. Unmatched junction bases numbered 14, after V lost 7 bases and J lost 3 bases. The CDR3 DNA reads as TGTGCCAGCACCCACTTGTTTAGCGGGGAAGGCTACGAGCAGTACTTC. Translating it yields CASTHLFSGEGYEQYF. The full variable domain, its missing parts supplied by reference TRBV11-2 and TRBJ2-7, is EAGVAQSPRYKIIEKRQSVAFWCNPISGHATLYWYQQILGQGPKLLIQFQNNGVVDDSQLPKDRFSAERLKGVDSTLKIQPAKLEDSAVYLCASTHLFSGEGYEQYFGPGTRLTVT.

The table lists this clone with a few counts. The V and J genes are TRBV5-4 and TRBJ1-1; D is unclear. The ends were cut back, 4 bases at V and 3 bases at J, with 16 bases in the middle. Per germline, CDR1 SGHNT and CDR2 YYREEE (reference sequence). The CDR3 consists of 15 residues. The CDR3 region has the DNA TGTGCCAGCAGCGGACTACTCGCGGCGGACACTGAAGCTTTCTTT. Its translation: CASSGLLAADTEAFF. Together with reference TRBV5-4 and TRBJ1-1, the CDR3 gives the full variable domain: ETGVTQSPTHLIKTRGQQVTLRCSSQSGHNTVSWYQQALGQGPQFIFQYYREEENGRGNFPPRFSGLQFPNYSSELNVNALELDDSALYLCASSGLLAADTEAFFGQGTRLTVV.

CDR3 nucleotide sequence: TGTGCCAGCAGCCTCCCTCTAGCGGGACGCTCCTACAATGAGCAGTTCTTC. Residues: CASSLPLAGRSYNEQFF. The rearrangement links TRBV14 to TRBJ2-1, with TRBD2 matching 9 bases. Germline values: CDR1 SGHDN, CDR2 FVKESK. V shed 4 bases, J shed 0 bases, and the junction held 7 bases outside the gene matches. The CDR3 length is 17 residues.

This rearrangement joins TRBV11-2 to TRBJ2-1; possibly TRBD2 for D (6 bases). The germline V and J ends were trimmed by 4 bases and 9 bases, with 13 bases remaining between them. The CDR3 has 13 residues. CDR1 SGHAT and CDR2 FQNNGV come from the germline V gene. CDR3 nucleotides: TGTGCCAGCAGCTACGGGGGTCGGAGTGAGCAGTTCTTC. This translates into CASSYGGRSEQFF.

V usage is TRBV5-6 and J usage is TRBJ2-7; TRBD1 matches 9 bases. Looked up from germline, CDR1 is SGHDT and CDR2 is YYEEEE. Trimming at V came to 5 bases and at J to 4 bases, leaving 10 bases not matched to a gene. There are 15 residues in the CDR3. The CDR3 bases are TGTGCCAGCAGGGGCCGGGACAGGGATATTTACGAGCAGTACTTC. The encoded protein is CASRGRDRDIYEQYF. Variable domain in full (rest from reference TRBV5-6 and TRBJ2-7): DAGVTQSPTHLIKTRGQQVTLRCSPKSGHDTVSWYQQALGQGPQFIFQYYEEEERQRGNFPDRFSGHQFPNYSSELNVNALLLGDSALYLCASRGRDRDIYEQYFGPGTRLTVT.

This chain joins TRBV6-1 and TRBJ2-7, with no clear D. Germline loops: CDR1 MNHNS, CDR2 SASEGT. The CDR3 loop spans 15 amino acids. V lost 8 bases, J lost 3 bases, and 20 bases lay in between. The DNA of the CDR3 is TGTGCCAGCGAGGATGTGGCCTACAATCTCTACGAGCAGTACTTC. It specifies CASEDVAYNLYEQYF.

This chain connects TRBV7-9 to TRBJ1-6; D gene uncertain. With 3 bases removed from V and 6 bases from J, the gap between germline ends came to 12 bases. Germline lookup yields CDR1 SEHNR and CDR2 FQNEAQ (reference sequence). The CDR3 is 15 amino acids. The CDR3 reads CASSFYGEINSPLHF. The CDR3 DNA is TGTGCCAGCAGCTTTTACGGGGAAATTAATTCACCCCTCCACTTT.

The gene calls are TRBV5-6 and TRBJ2-3, with 9 bases matching TRBD1. Germline CDR1 is SGHDT and CDR2 is YYEEEE. V was clipped by 5 bases and J by 2 bases; unmatched bases: 6. The length of the CDR3 is 15 residues. The CDR3 DNA follows: TGTGCCAGCAGGGCCTACAGGGGGCACACAGATACGCAGTATTTT. Its protein product is CASRAYRGHTDTQYF.

The V call is TRBV19, the J call TRBJ1-6; TRBD1 matches 10 bases. Trimming cost V 1 base and J 9 bases; bases outside gene matches: 3. The CDR3 consists of 15 residues. Germline V gene lookup returns CDR1 LNHDA and CDR2 SQIVND (reference sequence). The CDR3 reads CASSIAGTGVSPLHF. The CDR3 DNA sequence: TGTGCCAGTAGTATAGCCGGGACAGGGGTTTCACCCCTCCACTTT.

A word on this clone: Other DNA variants within this sample encode the same CDR3. This sequence joins TRBV9 and TRBJ2-7, with D possibly TRBD2 on 5 matching bases. This CDR3 has 14 residues. V lost 1 base to trimming and J lost 1 base, with 9 bases between them. Germline-derived CDR1 and CDR2 are SGDLS and YYNGEE. Here the CDR3 reads CASSVSGNSYEQYF. The CDR3, as DNA: TGTGCCAGCAGCGTATCGGGGAATTCCTACGAGCAGTACTTC. Full variable domain (missing parts from reference TRBV9 and TRBJ2-7): DSGVTQTPKHLITATGQRVTLRCSPRSGDLSVYWYQQSLDQGLQFLIQYYNGEERAKGNILERFSAQQFPDLHSELNLSSLELGDSALYFCASSVSGNSYEQYFGPGTRLTVT.

This sequence joins TRBV19 and TRBJ1-2; the D is unclear. The CDR3 has 12 residues. V lost 11 bases and J lost 0, with 10 bases in between. Germline V CDR1 and CDR2: LNHDA, SQIVND (reference sequence). The DNA for the CDR3 is TGTGCCGCCTCGCGAGCTAACTATGGCTACACCTTC. Translating gives CAASRANYGYTF.

In this sample, this clone turned up once. V usage is TRBV6-6 and J usage is TRBJ1-5; TRBD1 aligns across 7 bases. The V gene end was trimmed by 7 bases and the J gene end by 7 bases; junction bases not matched to a gene: 10. Per the germline V gene, CDR1 is MNHNY and CDR2 is SVGAGI (reference sequence). CDR3 size: 14 residues. CDR3 loop: CASNTGDPAQPQHF. The DNA of the CDR3 is TGTGCCAGCAATACAGGGGATCCAGCCCAGCCCCAGCATTTT.

The CDR3 region is CASSPSLAGETQYF. The DNA for the CDR3 is TGTGCCAGCAGTCCGAGCCTTGCGGGGGAGACCCAGTACTTC. The chain joins TRBV7-2 to TRBJ2-5, with a weak D call TRBD2 (6 bases). Trimming left V 6 bases short and J 5 bases short, with 16 bases between. CDR1 is SGHTA, CDR2 FQGNSA, per germline. The CDR3 covers 14 residues.